Listed below are T cell receptor beta chains from one sample, sequenced in a study of neurological immune-mediated disorders. TCRdb fed the 5' RACE reads into MiXCR, producing one record per CDR3 protein. In the table there are around 50,000 distinct CDR3 sequences, over 20% of which are singletons. The material sequenced was PBMCs. These receptors were obtained from a woman aged 65 to 85 in good health. Both conserved end residues are part of each CDR3. The D gene is left open where the match is weak. Clone size appears in some rows only: once, few, many, or a class for an expanded clone.

TRBV7-2	18	TRBJ2-6	many	.	CASSLKAIEVSGANVLTF	TGTGCCAGCAGCTTAAAGGCAATAGAAGTCTCTGGGGCCAACGTCCTGACTTTC
TRBV5-1	15	TRBJ1-4	many	TRBD1	CASTRTGGLSEKLFF	TGCGCCAGCACCCGAACAGGGGGCCTGAGTGAAAAACTGTTTTTT
TRBV5-1	14	TRBJ1-6	.	.	CASGQSSYNSPLHF	TGCGCCAGCGGGCAGAGCTCCTATAATTCACCCCTCCACTTT
TRBV2	14	TRBJ1-1	.	.	CASSGGRGNTEAFF	TGTGCCAGCAGTGGGGGCAGGGGGAACACTGAAGCTTTCTTT
TRBV27	14	TRBJ2-6	medium-sized	.	CASSPDQGANVLTF	TGTGCCAGCAGCCCCGATCAGGGGGCCAACGTCCTGACTTTC
TRBV4-2	15	TRBJ2-1	many	.	CASSLLGTNYNEQFF	TGTGCCAGCAGCCTTTTGGGGACAAACTACAATGAGCAGTTCTTC
TRBV20-1	15	TRBJ1-2	few	TRBD1	CSARDDRAQNYGYTF	TGCAGTGCTAGAGACGACAGGGCCCAGAACTATGGCTACACCTTC
TRBV6-2/TRBV6-3	14	TRBJ2-7	many	TRBD2	CASSSGLVGYEQYF	TGTGCCAGCAGTTCCGGACTAGTAGGATACGAGCAGTACTTC
TRBV12-3/TRBV12-4	19	TRBJ2-5	many	.	CASSSRGASGVTGEETQYF	TGTGCCAGCAGCTCCCGAGGGGCATCGGGGGTTACAGGTGAAGAGACCCAGTACTTC
TRBV29-1	14	TRBJ1-1	few	.	CSVTRGGMNTEAFF	TGCAGCGTTACCCGGGGAGGGATGAACACTGAAGCTTTCTTT
TRBV5-1	13	TRBJ2-1	.	.	CASSDPGSNEQFF	TGCGCCAGCTCCGACCCCGGGAGCAATGAGCAGTTCTTC
TRBV7-2	15	TRBJ1-3	many	TRBD1	CASSLTTGGRNTIYF	TGTGCCAGCAGCTTAACGACAGGGGGAAGAAACACCATATATTTT
TRBV5-5	17	TRBJ2-3	many	TRBD2	CASSSRGLAGVADTQYF	TGTGCCAGCAGCTCCAGAGGACTAGCGGGGGTAGCAGATACGCAGTATTTT
TRBV5-5	12	TRBJ2-5	many	.	CASSFPQETQYF	TGTGCCAGCAGCTTTCCCCAAGAGACCCAGTACTTC